Listed below are T cell receptor beta chains from one sample, sequenced in a study of human T cells and chemical hapten exposure. TCRdb re-called the RACE reads through MiXCR, storing one row per CDR3 protein. The sample contains some 96,000 distinct CDR3 sequences, less than 35% of which appear only once. The specimen comprised whole blood, sampled in connection with sensitization to the hapten diphenylcyclopropenone (DPC). These receptors all come from a man in his forties with alopecia areata. Some clones in this sample may be carry-over from other donors' samples. Both conserved end residues are part of each CDR3. The D gene is left open where the match is weak. Clone size is not always given. Where it is, it says once, few, many or a class for expanded clones.

j_call,v_call,d_call,clone_size,cdr3_aa,cdr3_nt
TRBJ2-1,TRBV29-1,NA,NA,CSVEDWQTSTYNEQFF,TGCAGCGTTGAAGATTGGCAGACATCCACCTACAATGAGCAGTTCTTC
TRBJ2-3,TRBV6-6,NA,NA,CASSYARDTQYF,TGTGCCAGCAGTTACGCGCGGGATACGCAGTATTTT
TRBJ2-7,TRBV5-6,TRBD1,NA,CASSLLGQGPTYEQYF,TGTGCCAGCAGCTTGTTGGGACAGGGTCCGACCTACGAGCAGTACTTC
TRBJ1-5,TRBV12-3/TRBV12-4,NA,few,CASSAGTSSNQPQHF,TGTGCCAGCAGTGCCGGGACGTCTAGCAATCAGCCCCAGCATTTT
TRBJ2-1,TRBV11-2,TRBD2,NA,CASSRIWLVAGRNNEQFF,TGTGCCAGCAGCCGTATTTGGTTGGTAGCGGGGCGTAACAATGAGCAGTTCTTC
TRBJ1-1,TRBV20-1,TRBD1,NA,CSAGTGMNTEAFF,TGCAGTGCTGGGACAGGCATGAACACTGAAGCTTTCTTT
TRBJ2-2,TRBV11-2,NA,NA,CATKDTNTGELFF,TGTGCCACCAAGGACACGAACACCGGGGAGCTGTTTTTT
TRBJ2-5,TRBV10-3,NA,once,CAISVVGSGETQYF,TGTGCCATCAGTGTCGTAGGATCTGGAGAGACCCAGTACTTC
TRBJ2-5,TRBV12-3/TRBV12-4,NA,NA,CASSLGTLQETQYF,TGTGCCAGCAGTTTAGGGACCCTCCAAGAGACCCAGTACTTC
TRBJ2-3,TRBV20-1,TRBD2,few,CSARDPVRGLAGERATDTQYF,TGCAGTGCTAGAGACCCCGTTCGGGGACTAGCGGGAGAGCGGGCCACAGATACGCAGTATTTT
TRBJ2-5,TRBV7-2,TRBD2,NA,CASSLVGSGRAATQYF,TGTGCCAGCAGCTTAGTGGGTAGCGGGAGGGCCGCGACCCAGTACTTC